The next 2 T cell receptor beta chains were all read from a single sample in a study of blood T cell repertoires in COVID-19. The repertoire was sequenced with immunoSEQ multiplex PCR; TCRdb's copy has only in-frame clones and lacks some. The table lists about 400,000 clones, 88% of them singletons. Sequenced material: PBMCs or T cells enriched from blood (not recorded which). The receptor set was obtained from a woman aged 25 to 39 with acute COVID-19.

The V gene is TRBV7-3, the J gene TRBJ2-1; D uncertain. V was shortened by 2 bases and J by 9 bases, with 14 bases between the two germline ends. The CDR3 loop spans 14 amino acids. CDR1 and CDR2 (germline): SGHTA, FQGTGA. The CDR3 region is CASSLAATSSEQFF. Written as DNA, the CDR3 is TGTGCCAGCAGCTTAGCGGCCACGTCTTCTGAGCAGTTCTTC.

The chain joins TRBV10-2 to TRBJ1-5; D perhaps matches TRBD1 (5 bases). This CDR3 region has 16 residues. The V and J ends lost 2 bases and 4 bases respectively, with 15 bases between them. Germline CDR1 WSHSY, CDR2 SAAADI. CDR3 nucleotide sequence: TGCGCCAGCAGTGAGGTTCAGGGTAAGGGGAATCAGCCCCAGCATTTT. It translates to CASSEVQGKGNQPQHF.